The rows below give T cell receptor beta chains drawn from one sample of a study of CD4+ T cells in melanoma. Clones were sequenced by immunoSEQ multiplex PCR, and TCRdb holds only the in-frame ones, with some missing. Among around 100,000 clones listed, 92% were seen once. Sequencing input: peripheral blood. The receptors stem from a human donor with melanoma. CDR3s include the opening cysteine and the closing phenylalanine or tryptophan. Fields, in order: J gene, V gene, CDR3 length, CDR3 protein.

>TRBJ1-1|TRBV7-2|13
CASSLGQNTEAFF
>TRBJ2-7|TRBV7-8|13
CASSLGIAGATNF
>TRBJ2-7|TRBV5-6|15
CASSRKRERSYEQYF
>TRBJ2-5|TRBV9|13
CASSVDIQETQYF
>TRBJ1-1|TRBV5-1|14
CASSLSGEATEAFF
>TRBJ2-3|TRBV7-8|14
CASSYELGTDTQYF
>TRBJ1-5|TRBV7-6|15
CASSLTGGLNQPQHF
>TRBJ1-5|TRBV10-3|13
CAISESEYQPQHF
>TRBJ2-7|TRBV5-1|15
CASSSTGTRDYEQYF
>TRBJ1-2|TRBV6-6|14
CASSTGPANYGYTF
>TRBJ1-5|TRBV9|15
CASSREANSNQPQHF
>TRBJ2-1|TRBV7-3|19
CASSFETSGGPSYYNEQFF
>TRBJ2-3|TRBV7-6|14
CASSLDSSTDTQYF
>TRBJ2-1|TRBV19|16
CASSIGRGLFYNEQFF
>TRBJ2-7|TRBV5-1|13
CASSTGNSYEQYF
>TRBJ2-1|TRBV4-1|15
CASSLLAGGRSEQFF
>TRBJ2-3|TRBV6-5|15
CASRKGAGETDTQYF
>TRBJ2-1|TRBV5-1|16
CASSRGLAGPSDEQFF
>TRBJ2-3|TRBV2|16
CASSGLGAAGGGTQYF
>TRBJ1-6|TRBV28|15
CASSLLAGAHSPLHF
>TRBJ2-7|TRBV28|13
CAVHRGERYEQYF
>TRBJ1-1|TRBV29-1|14
CSVQRQAGTTEAFF
>TRBJ2-5|TRBV19|17
CASSIKLAGSLGKTQYF
>TRBJ1-5|TRBV18|13
CASSPQGNQPQHF
>TRBJ2-7|TRBV29-1|13
CSVTFTGAYEQYF
>TRBJ2-5|TRBV6-5|12
CASSSNQETQYF
>TRBJ1-1|TRBV15|14
CATSREYRDTEAFF
>TRBJ2-7|TRBV27|15
CASSLRGIAAYEQYF
>TRBJ2-7|TRBV19|13
CASSLGTEYEQYF
>TRBJ2-7|TRBV4-3|14
CASSQTGQVYEQYF
>TRBJ2-1|TRBV5-4|10
CASRGGKQFF
>TRBJ2-3|TRBV5-1|13
CASRVRGTDTQYF
>TRBJ1-2|TRBV14|15
CASSPDRNYLRGYTF
>TRBJ1-2|TRBV4-3|16
CASSQKAGQGTDGYTF
>TRBJ2-5|TRBV2|18
CASSEGPLGIGGGETQYF
>TRBJ1-1|TRBV11-2|16
CASSLGRGRGNTEAFF
>TRBJ1-5|TRBV10-3|17
CAISEVKATGFNQPQHF
>TRBJ1-2|TRBV6-1|12
CASNRRLYGYTF
>TRBJ1-2|TRBV27|14
CASKIQDRGYGYTF
>TRBJ2-3|TRBV4-3|18
CASSQDPSGSRATDTQYF
>TRBJ1-2|TRBV2|13
CASTTRPIYGYTF
>TRBJ1-1|TRBV15|16
CATSRNRQAGKTEAFF
>TRBJ2-7|TRBV27|11
CASSSTYEQYF
>TRBJ2-7|TRBV28|14
CASSSPGMFYEQYF
>TRBJ2-7|TRBV6-1|14
CASTPTGLSYEQYF